This passage covers 21 T cell receptor beta chains from one sample sequenced in a study of metastatic and nonmetastatic thyroid tumors (dated by TCRdb to between 2020 and 2021). No patient had received any treatment before thyroid surgery. Libraries were made using PCR. Sequencing was performed on an Illumina HiSeq 4000. TCRdb trimmed the raw reads at Q25, called clones with MiXCR and kept productive beta chains. The sample table contains some 15,000 clones; only one count was recorded for over 20% of them. The ten biggest clones cover less than 15% of the sample. The specimen sequenced was tumor tissue. All receptors come from a female donor with papillary thyroid cancer or a benign thyroid nodule (not recorded which). Some clones in this sample may be carry-over from other donors' samples.

The chain couples TRBV4-1 to TRBJ1-4, with no clear D. The CDR3 is made up of 16 amino acids. Germline V CDR1 and CDR2: MGHRA, YSYEKL. The ends were cut back, 0 bases at V and 8 bases at J, with 16 bases in the middle. CDR3 residues: CASSQDVLRPGEKLFF. CDR3 nucleotides: TGCGCCAGCAGCCAAGATGTCCTGCGGCCGGGGGAAAAACTGTTTTTT.

This clone showed up many times. The chain has TRBV9 and TRBJ2-7, with 7 bases aligning to TRBD1. From germline, CDR1 is SGDLS and CDR2 YYNGEE. There are 12 residues in the CDR3. V gave up 3 bases and J gave up 6 bases; unmatched junction bases: 3. CDR3 residues: CASSAHRGEQYF. The CDR3 DNA reads TGTGCCAGCAGCGCTCACAGGGGCGAGCAGTACTTC.

The chain employs TRBV20-1 and TRBJ1-1; D is possibly TRBD1 (5 bases). The CDR3 is 13 residues long. Deletions cut 3 bases from V and 3 bases from J, with 11 bases between. Germline lookup yields CDR1 DFQATT and CDR2 SNEGSKA (reference sequence). As DNA, the CDR3 is TGCAGTGCTAGCCGGGGCAGGGACACTGAAGCTTTCTTT. Protein product: CSASRGRDTEAFF.

For the CDR3, the DNA is TGTGCCAGCAGCTTGGGACAGGGAAAAGGTGGCTACACCTTC. It translates to CASSLGQGKGGYTF. The J gene is TRBJ1-2, the V gene TRBV7-8; 9 bases line up with TRBD1. The CDR3 is 14 residues long. V dropped 3 bases and J dropped 7; count of bases not matched to a gene: 6. Germline CDR1 reads SGHVS; CDR2 reads FQNEAQ.

This clone is deemed medium-sized (0.01 to 0.1%). This rearrangement joins TRBV20-1 to TRBJ2-7; D possibly corresponds to TRBD2 (6 bases). The CDR3 is 16 residues long. Germline V CDR1 and CDR2: DFQATT, SNEGSKA (reference sequence). Trimming took 0 bases from V and 7 from J, leaving 22 bases between them. The CDR3 DNA follows: TGCAGTGCTAGAGATGTTGCGGGGACGACAATACGGGAGCAGTACTTC. Encoded protein: CSARDVAGTTIREQYF.

This clone is categorized as medium-sized. The chain links TRBV6-4 to TRBJ1-2; the match to TRBD1 covers 11 bases. The CDR3 runs to 16 residues. Germline lookup yields CDR1 MRHNA and CDR2 SNTAGT. Trimming cost V 3 bases and J 5 bases; bases outside gene matches: 8. In nucleotides, the CDR3 is TGTGCCAGCAGTGAAGCGCCCGGGACAGGGGGTTATGGCTACACCTTC. Translating it yields CASSEAPGTGGYGYTF.

The chain recombines TRBV5-1 with TRBJ1-2; D is uncertain. CDR3 length: 16 residues. Germline lookup yields CDR1 SGHRS and CDR2 YFSETQ. The V end was cut by 0 bases, the J end by 4 bases, with 16 bases between. Here the CDR3 reads CASSLGKGWTSYGYTF. The CDR3 DNA is TGCGCCAGCAGCTTGGGTAAGGGTTGGACCTCCTATGGCTACACCTTC.

Many counts were recorded for this clone. CDR3 residues: CASSPPSGAPTDTQYF. CDR3 DNA sequence: TGTGCCAGCTCACCACCTAGCGGGGCCCCCACAGATACGCAGTATTTT. The chain links TRBV18 to TRBJ2-3; 8 bases line up with TRBD2. After removal of 0 bases from V and 2 bases from J, the junction contained 4 bases not matched to a gene. CDR1 and CDR2 (germline): KGHSH, LQKENI. CDR3 size: 16 residues.

The V gene is TRBV6-1, the J gene TRBJ2-3; 7 bases map to TRBD2. In germline, CDR1 is MNHNS, CDR2 SASEGT. Trimming at V came to 9 bases and at J to 0 bases, leaving 6 bases not matched to a gene. There are 14 residues in the CDR3. The CDR3 loop reads CARELAQSTDTQYF. The CDR3 coding sequence is TGTGCCAGAGAACTAGCGCAAAGCACAGATACGCAGTATTTT.

This chain connects TRBV6-2 or TRBV6-3 to TRBJ1-2; D is perhaps TRBD1 (6 bases). Germline-derived CDR1 and CDR2 are MNHEY and SVGEGT. The CDR3 totals 15 residues. Between the trimmed V and J ends, which lost 6 bases and 0 bases, there was a span of 14 bases. The CDR3 region has the DNA TGTGCCAGCAGATCCGACAGGCCAGCTAACTATGGCTACACCTTC. This gives the protein CASRSDRPANYGYTF.

V and J are TRBV6-4 and TRBJ2-3; 8 nucleotides line up with TRBD2. Germline V gene lookup returns CDR1 MRHNA and CDR2 SNTAGT. V shed 5 bases, J shed 5 bases, and the junction held 6 bases outside the gene matches. The CDR3 is 14 residues long. CDR3 in DNA: TGTGCCAGCAGTAGCGGGAGTCGTATAGATACGCAGTATTTT. It yields the protein CASSSGSRIDTQYF.

The chain joins TRBV20-1 to TRBJ2-7; D is perhaps TRBD1 (5 bases). Germline V lookup: CDR1 DFQATT, CDR2 SNEGSKA (reference sequence). The CDR3 length is 12 residues. The V end was cut by 3 bases, the J end by 6 bases, with 12 bases between. The CDR3 DNA reads as TGCAGTGCTAGGGGGCGCAGGGCCGAGCAGTACTTC. This translates into CSARGRRAEQYF.

This sequence joins TRBV28 and TRBJ2-7, with D tentatively TRBD1 (6 bases). In germline, CDR1 is MDHEN, CDR2 SYDVKM. The CDR3 contains 15 residues. Trimming cost V 5 bases and J 4 bases, with 18 bases left between them. The CDR3 reads CASSKGHWARYEQYF. The CDR3 coding sequence is TGTGCCAGCAGTAAGGGACATTGGGCTCGGTACGAGCAGTACTTC. Based on the CDR3 plus reference TRBV28 and TRBJ2-7, the full variable domain is DVKVTQSSRYLVKRTGEKVFLECVQDMDHENMFWYRQDPGLGLRLIYFSYDVKMKEKGDIPEGYSVSREKKERFSLILESASTNQTSMYLCASSKGHWARYEQYFGPGTRLTVT.

Ten or more counts support this clone. The rearrangement joins TRBV20-1 to TRBJ2-7, with 12 positions matching TRBD2. The CDR3 contains 14 residues. Trimming cost V 6 bases and J 5 bases; bases outside gene matches: 8. From germline, CDR1 is DFQATT and CDR2 SNEGSKA (reference sequence). The CDR3 loop reads CSAPPSGRADEQYF. CDR3 DNA: TGCAGTGCACCTCCTAGCGGGAGGGCCGACGAGCAGTACTTC.

The chain couples TRBV6-1 to TRBJ2-7; perhaps TRBD2 as D (6 bases). Germline CDR1 reads MNHNS; CDR2 reads SASEGT. The CDR3 extends over 11 amino acids. V was pared by 8 bases and J by 2 bases, with 7 bases between. The CDR3 DNA sequence: TGTGCCAGCGGGGGGACCTACGAGCAGTACTTC. Translation: CASGGTYEQYF.

The rearrangement links TRBV20-1 to TRBJ1-6, with 8 positions matching TRBD1. Germline lookup yields CDR1 DFQATT and CDR2 SNEGSKA (reference sequence). J gave up 7 bases and V 0 bases, and 5 bases lay outside the gene matches. CDR3 size: 15 residues. Written as DNA, the CDR3 is TGCAGTGCTAGAGAACGGACAGGGAACAATTCACCCCTCCACTTT. It yields the protein CSARERTGNNSPLHF.

The V gene is TRBV7-9, the J gene TRBJ2-5; 10 bases are a match to TRBD2. V lost 3 bases to trimming and J lost 9 bases; unmatched junction nucleotides: 7. Germline V gene sequence: CDR1 SEHNR, CDR2 FQNEAQ (reference sequence). CDR3 length: 14 residues. CDR3: CASSLPGLAQAQYF. The CDR3 DNA is TGTGCCAGCAGCTTGCCGGGACTAGCGCAGGCCCAGTACTTC.

This rearrangement joins TRBV20-1 to TRBJ2-3; 7 nucleotides align to TRBD2. Per germline, CDR1 DFQATT and CDR2 SNEGSKA (reference sequence). The V and J ends lost 6 bases and 4 bases, in that order; junction bases with no gene match: 7. CDR3 length equals 13 residues. The CDR3 sequence: CSALGRGADTQYF. The CDR3 bases are TGCAGTGCGTTGGGCCGGGGGGCAGATACGCAGTATTTT.

This clone was counted at least ten times. The chain joins TRBV9 to TRBJ2-7; D may be TRBD2 (6 bases). Germline V gene lookup returns CDR1 SGDLS and CDR2 YYNGEE. The CDR3 length is 12 residues. V lost 0 bases and J lost 7, with 8 bases in between. The CDR3 coding sequence is TGTGCCAGCAGCGTAGGGGGGAGGGAGCAGTACTTC. This gives the protein CASSVGGREQYF.

This clone is classed as large. The chain is built from TRBV28 and TRBJ1-1; the match to TRBD1 covers 7 bases. CDR3 length: 13 residues. With V trimmed by 5 bases and J by 5 bases, 5 bases remained unmatched. Per the germline V gene, CDR1 is MDHEN and CDR2 is SYDVKM. CDR3 bases: TGTGCCAGCAGTCGAACAGGGGAAACTGAAGCTTTCTTT. Protein sequence: CASSRTGETEAFF.

The chain carries TRBV4-1 and TRBJ2-1; the D is unclear. This CDR3 is built from 15 residues. From germline, CDR1 is MGHRA and CDR2 YSYEKL. V was shortened by 0 bases and J by 0 bases, with 6 bases between the two germline ends. CDR3 nucleotide sequence: TGCGCCAGCAGCCAAGATTATAGCTCCTACAATGAGCAGTTCTTC. Protein product: CASSQDYSSYNEQFF.